This T cell receptor (beta chain) was identified during a study of shared clonotypes between healthy human individuals. Whole-study results and caveats: Naive CD4 clonotypes were shared across a handful of donors at around 5%.

Germline lookup yields CDR1 SEHNR and CDR2 FQNEAQ (reference sequence). The CDR3 length is 14 residues. CD4+ cell separation produced CD45RA+ naive and CD45RA-negative memory subsets. On this clone itself: The antigen is undetermined.

The input for sorted-subset replicate PCRs was approximately 210 ng DNA, some 30,000 T cell genomes. Libraries were prepared by immunoSEQ multiplex PCR; TCRdb keeps only in-frame clonotypes and omits some of them. The profile shows more than 2 million clones, approximately 95% of them singletons. The rearrangement uses TRBV7-9 and TRBJ2-7; 13 bases map to TRBD2. The TCR originated in a man between 18 and 35 years old in good health. The sequencing sample was made of naive CD4+ T cells sorted from blood. Subset here: CD45RA+ positively selected. The CDR3 region has the DNA TGTGCAAGCGGTTGGACTAGCGGGAGCTACGAGCAGTACTTC. Residues: CASGWTSGSYEQYF.